This T cell receptor (beta chain) was sequenced during a study of PD-1 blockade in classical Hodgkin lymphoma. Overall study: The study gave patients nivolumab 3 mg/kg intravenously every 2 weeks.

Assay used: immunoSEQ multiplex PCR; TCRdb lists only in-frame clones, some missing. This sample has under 80,000 clones, with 71% found just once. The CDR3 totals 14 residues. Per the germline V gene, CDR1 is SGHDN and CDR2 is FVKESK. V lost 5 bases and J lost 5, with 15 bases in between. On this clone itself: Its antigen is not known.

Whole-study results and caveats: Newly diagnosed patients reportedly trailed healthy donors in baseline TCR diversity. Among the patients, those starting nivolumab under 1 year after ASCT were excluded.

Each patient's relapse followed autologous stem cell transplantation, and brentuximab vedotin exposure varied. The rearrangement uses TRBV14 and TRBJ1-1, with D maybe TRBD1 (5 bases). The sample was peripheral blood mononuclear cells (PBMCs), taken before the second cycle of nivolumab. The TCR originated in a human donor with classical Hodgkin lymphoma. The DNA for the CDR3 is TGTGCCAGCAGCAACCTCCAGGAGGGGACTGAAGCTTTCTTT. Protein sequence: CASSNLQEGTEAFF.